This is a list of T cell receptor beta chains from one sample in a study of blood T cells in healthy people across ages. TCRdb re-derived calls from the 5' RACE reads in MiXCR, one entry per CDR3 protein. The table has about 800,000 distinct CDR3 sequences, around a quarter seen once. These data were likewise used in another study, on T cells of mothers and their children.

The specimen sequenced was blood. The receptors originated from a boy younger than 18 in good health. Each CDR3 is given with its conserved first and last residue. D genes are given only for firm matches. Clone sizes are given selectively: once, few, many, or a class where the clone is expanded.

d_gene: NA; v_gene: TRBV7-2; j_gene: TRBJ2-2; abundance: NA; CDR3nt: TGTGCCAGCAGCTTAGGTGCAAGGGGGACCGGGGAGCTGTTTTTT; CDR3aa: CASSLGARGTGELFF
d_gene: TRBD1; v_gene: TRBV9; j_gene: TRBJ2-6; abundance: NA; CDR3nt: TGTGCCAGCAGCACCGGACAGGGGGTCTCTGGGGCCAACGTCCTGACTTTC; CDR3aa: CASSTGQGVSGANVLTF
d_gene: TRBD1; v_gene: TRBV11-2; j_gene: TRBJ2-1; abundance: NA; CDR3nt: TGTGCCAGCAGCCTTGGGACAGGGAGTTTAGGGCAGTTCTTC; CDR3aa: CASSLGTGSLGQFF
d_gene: NA; v_gene: TRBV2; j_gene: TRBJ1-2; abundance: few; CDR3nt: TGTGCCAGCAGTGGAACCCCCGGGACGGAGTATGGCTACACCTTC; CDR3aa: CASSGTPGTEYGYTF
d_gene: NA; v_gene: TRBV14; j_gene: TRBJ2-2; abundance: NA; CDR3nt: TGTGCCAGCAGCCAAGGAGGGGGTCTGGCCGGGGAGCTGTTTTTT; CDR3aa: CASSQGGGLAGELFF
d_gene: NA; v_gene: TRBV14; j_gene: TRBJ2-1; abundance: NA; CDR3nt: TGTGCCAGCAGCCAATTGATTTCGAATGAGCAGTTCTTC; CDR3aa: CASSQLISNEQFF
d_gene: NA; v_gene: TRBV7-3; j_gene: TRBJ2-3; abundance: few; CDR3nt: TGTGCCAGCAGCCAAGGGACACTGACAGATACGCAGTATTTT; CDR3aa: CASSQGTLTDTQYF
d_gene: NA; v_gene: TRBV20-1; j_gene: TRBJ2-5; abundance: NA; CDR3nt: TGCAGTGCTCGGGACTTTGAGGAGACCCAGTACTTC; CDR3aa: CSARDFEETQYF
d_gene: NA; v_gene: TRBV7-2; j_gene: TRBJ2-1; abundance: NA; CDR3nt: TGTGCCAGCAGCTTAGCGTACGTCCGGAATGAGCAGTTCTTC; CDR3aa: CASSLAYVRNEQFF
d_gene: NA; v_gene: TRBV3-1; j_gene: TRBJ2-7; abundance: NA; CDR3nt: TGTACCAGCAGCCAAGGACTGGGGGCCTACGAGCAGTACTTC; CDR3aa: CTSSQGLGAYEQYF
d_gene: TRBD2; v_gene: TRBV12-3/TRBV12-4; j_gene: TRBJ2-7; abundance: NA; CDR3nt: TGTGCCAGCACCAAGGGGACTAGCGGGGATTACGAGCAGTACTTC; CDR3aa: CASTKGTSGDYEQYF
d_gene: NA; v_gene: TRBV7-9; j_gene: TRBJ2-7; abundance: few; CDR3nt: TGTGCCAGCAGCTTAATCGATCGGACCTACGAGCAGTACTTC; CDR3aa: CASSLIDRTYEQYF
d_gene: NA; v_gene: TRBV10-3; j_gene: TRBJ2-5; abundance: NA; CDR3nt: TGCGCCATCAGTGAGGCAGAGTACCAAGAGACCCAGTACTTC; CDR3aa: CAISEAEYQETQYF
d_gene: TRBD1; v_gene: TRBV4-3; j_gene: TRBJ2-5; abundance: many; CDR3nt: TGCGCCAGCAGCCAAGATTTTGGGACAGGGGACCTAAGGGAGGAGACCCAGTACTTC; CDR3aa: CASSQDFGTGDLREETQYF
d_gene: TRBD1; v_gene: TRBV12-3/TRBV12-4; j_gene: TRBJ2-5; abundance: many; CDR3nt: TGTGCCAGCAGCCGACATAGGACAGGGGTCGGGGAGACCCAGTACTTC; CDR3aa: CASSRHRTGVGETQYF
d_gene: NA; v_gene: TRBV6-5; j_gene: TRBJ2-1; abundance: few; CDR3nt: TGTGCCAGCAGTTACCGGGACGAGCAGTTCTTC; CDR3aa: CASSYRDEQFF
d_gene: TRBD2; v_gene: TRBV27; j_gene: TRBJ2-1; abundance: few; CDR3nt: TGTGCCAGCACTACAATAACGGGGGGGACGAATGAGCAGTTCTTC; CDR3aa: CASTTITGGTNEQFF
d_gene: NA; v_gene: TRBV27; j_gene: TRBJ1-6; abundance: few; CDR3nt: TGTGCCAGCAGTTTAAGAGCCGGGAATTCACCCCTCCACTTT; CDR3aa: CASSLRAGNSPLHF
d_gene: NA; v_gene: TRBV3-1; j_gene: TRBJ2-7; abundance: NA; CDR3nt: TGTGCCAGCAGCCAAGACGGAGGTAATCGGCAGTACTTC; CDR3aa: CASSQDGGNRQYF
d_gene: TRBD1; v_gene: TRBV6-6; j_gene: TRBJ2-7; abundance: few; CDR3nt: TGCGCCAGCAGTTACCTAGGGACAGTCAACTCCTACGAGCAGCACTTC; CDR3aa: CASSYLGTVNSYEQHF
d_gene: NA; v_gene: TRBV20-1; j_gene: TRBJ2-7; abundance: few; CDR3nt: TGCAGTGCCATGAGGGAGATTCAGTACTTC; CDR3aa: CSAMREIQYF
d_gene: TRBD1; v_gene: TRBV10-3; j_gene: TRBJ1-1; abundance: NA; CDR3nt: TGTGCCATCAGTGAGTCGACAGGGGGTGACACTGAAGCTTTCTTT; CDR3aa: CAISESTGGDTEAFF
d_gene: TRBD1; v_gene: TRBV4-1; j_gene: TRBJ2-5; abundance: NA; CDR3nt: TGCGCCAGCAGCCAAGATCATCGGGACAGACTTCAAGAGACCCAGTACTTC; CDR3aa: CASSQDHRDRLQETQYF
d_gene: NA; v_gene: TRBV19; j_gene: TRBJ2-7; abundance: NA; CDR3nt: TGTGCCAGTAGTATTAGAACAGGCGAGCAGTACTTC; CDR3aa: CASSIRTGEQYF
d_gene: NA; v_gene: TRBV19; j_gene: TRBJ2-5; abundance: NA; CDR3nt: TGTGCCAGTAGGGAGAAACAGGGATCAGAGACCCAGTACTTC; CDR3aa: CASREKQGSETQYF
d_gene: NA; v_gene: TRBV11-1; j_gene: TRBJ1-1; abundance: few; CDR3nt: TGTGCCAGCAGCGGCAGGGACTTCGAGACTGAAGCTTTCTTT; CDR3aa: CASSGRDFETEAFF
d_gene: NA; v_gene: TRBV14; j_gene: TRBJ2-1; abundance: NA; CDR3nt: TGTGCCAGCAGAGGTGGAGGGTTCGGTGTTAATGAGCAGTTCTTC; CDR3aa: CASRGGGFGVNEQFF
d_gene: TRBD1; v_gene: TRBV7-9; j_gene: TRBJ2-6; abundance: few; CDR3nt: TGTGCCAGCAGCTTAGGGAACAGGGGACGCGGGGCCAACGTCCTGACTTTC; CDR3aa: CASSLGNRGRGANVLTF
d_gene: NA; v_gene: TRBV29-1; j_gene: TRBJ2-1; abundance: few; CDR3nt: TGCAGCGTTGTACCCGCAGGGAGCTCCTACAATGAGCAGTTCTTC; CDR3aa: CSVVPAGSSYNEQFF
d_gene: NA; v_gene: TRBV7-9; j_gene: TRBJ2-1; abundance: once; CDR3nt: TGTGCCAGCAGTAAGAGGGCGGAGCTTTACAATGAGCAGTTCTTC; CDR3aa: CASSKRAELYNEQFF
d_gene: TRBD1; v_gene: TRBV20-1; j_gene: TRBJ1-5; abundance: NA; CDR3nt: TGCAGTGCCCACGACAGGGATTCCTTGAGTCTCCAGCATTTT; CDR3aa: CSAHDRDSLSLQHF
d_gene: NA; v_gene: TRBV2; j_gene: TRBJ1-1; abundance: many; CDR3nt: TGTGCCAGCAGTGGACAGCTGAACACTGAAGCTTTCTTT; CDR3aa: CASSGQLNTEAFF
d_gene: NA; v_gene: TRBV29-1; j_gene: TRBJ2-1; abundance: few; CDR3nt: TGCAGCATAGACATATACAATGAGCAGTTCTTC; CDR3aa: CSIDIYNEQFF
d_gene: TRBD2; v_gene: TRBV3-1; j_gene: TRBJ2-1; abundance: few; CDR3nt: TGTGCCAGCAGCCACTTACTAGCGGCTTCCTACAATGAGCAGTTCTTC; CDR3aa: CASSHLLAASYNEQFF
d_gene: NA; v_gene: TRBV7-8; j_gene: TRBJ2-5; abundance: many; CDR3nt: TGTGCCAGCAGCTTAGGGGCAGGGGAGGAGACCCAGTACTTC; CDR3aa: CASSLGAGEETQYF
d_gene: NA; v_gene: TRBV20-1; j_gene: TRBJ2-4; abundance: NA; CDR3nt: TGCAGTGCTAGAGGGGACAACAAAAACATTCAGTACTTC; CDR3aa: CSARGDNKNIQYF
d_gene: TRBD1; v_gene: TRBV4-3; j_gene: TRBJ2-5; abundance: NA; CDR3nt: TGCGCCAGCAGCCAGGACCGGGACAGGGTGAGATTGGAGACCCAGTACTTC; CDR3aa: CASSQDRDRVRLETQYF
d_gene: NA; v_gene: TRBV6-1; j_gene: TRBJ1-5; abundance: NA; CDR3nt: TGTGCCAGCAGTGAATTGGGTTTTGGCAATCAGCCCCAGCATTTT; CDR3aa: CASSELGFGNQPQHF
d_gene: NA; v_gene: TRBV18; j_gene: TRBJ2-3; abundance: few; CDR3nt: TGTGCCAGCTCACCCGGGCCTACGCAAGAAGATACGCAGTATTTT; CDR3aa: CASSPGPTQEDTQYF
d_gene: TRBD2; v_gene: TRBV7-2; j_gene: TRBJ2-2; abundance: NA; CDR3nt: TGTGCCAGCAGATCAACAGGACTAGCGGGAGTTGGCACCGGGGAGCTGTTTTTT; CDR3aa: CASRSTGLAGVGTGELFF
d_gene: NA; v_gene: TRBV24-1; j_gene: TRBJ2-5; abundance: few; CDR3nt: TGTGCCACCAGTGATACAATGGACAGATCCTGGGAGACCCAGTACTTC; CDR3aa: CATSDTMDRSWETQYF
d_gene: TRBD1; v_gene: TRBV3-1; j_gene: TRBJ1-2; abundance: NA; CDR3nt: TGTGCCAGCAGCCATCGACAGGGCTATGGCTACACCTTC; CDR3aa: CASSHRQGYGYTF